This TCR beta chain derives from a study of T cells expressing NK-cell markers. No DNA is given; TCRdb re-called the 5' RACE reads and lists each CDR3 protein once. This repertoire includes 150,000 to 180,000 distinct CDR3 sequences. Looked up from germline, CDR1 is MGHRA and CDR2 is YSYEKL. This CDR3 region has 14 residues. This chain joins TRBV4-1 and TRBJ1-1; TCRdb indicates TRBD1, and absent DNA this call remains unverified. This sequence originates from a woman aged 45-59 years in good health. The sample consisted of blood T cells: a sorted CD56 or NKG2C T cell subset, CD4+ or CD8+ T cells, or bulk PBMC T cells (not recorded which). This chain's CDR3 is CASSPGGAGTEAFF.